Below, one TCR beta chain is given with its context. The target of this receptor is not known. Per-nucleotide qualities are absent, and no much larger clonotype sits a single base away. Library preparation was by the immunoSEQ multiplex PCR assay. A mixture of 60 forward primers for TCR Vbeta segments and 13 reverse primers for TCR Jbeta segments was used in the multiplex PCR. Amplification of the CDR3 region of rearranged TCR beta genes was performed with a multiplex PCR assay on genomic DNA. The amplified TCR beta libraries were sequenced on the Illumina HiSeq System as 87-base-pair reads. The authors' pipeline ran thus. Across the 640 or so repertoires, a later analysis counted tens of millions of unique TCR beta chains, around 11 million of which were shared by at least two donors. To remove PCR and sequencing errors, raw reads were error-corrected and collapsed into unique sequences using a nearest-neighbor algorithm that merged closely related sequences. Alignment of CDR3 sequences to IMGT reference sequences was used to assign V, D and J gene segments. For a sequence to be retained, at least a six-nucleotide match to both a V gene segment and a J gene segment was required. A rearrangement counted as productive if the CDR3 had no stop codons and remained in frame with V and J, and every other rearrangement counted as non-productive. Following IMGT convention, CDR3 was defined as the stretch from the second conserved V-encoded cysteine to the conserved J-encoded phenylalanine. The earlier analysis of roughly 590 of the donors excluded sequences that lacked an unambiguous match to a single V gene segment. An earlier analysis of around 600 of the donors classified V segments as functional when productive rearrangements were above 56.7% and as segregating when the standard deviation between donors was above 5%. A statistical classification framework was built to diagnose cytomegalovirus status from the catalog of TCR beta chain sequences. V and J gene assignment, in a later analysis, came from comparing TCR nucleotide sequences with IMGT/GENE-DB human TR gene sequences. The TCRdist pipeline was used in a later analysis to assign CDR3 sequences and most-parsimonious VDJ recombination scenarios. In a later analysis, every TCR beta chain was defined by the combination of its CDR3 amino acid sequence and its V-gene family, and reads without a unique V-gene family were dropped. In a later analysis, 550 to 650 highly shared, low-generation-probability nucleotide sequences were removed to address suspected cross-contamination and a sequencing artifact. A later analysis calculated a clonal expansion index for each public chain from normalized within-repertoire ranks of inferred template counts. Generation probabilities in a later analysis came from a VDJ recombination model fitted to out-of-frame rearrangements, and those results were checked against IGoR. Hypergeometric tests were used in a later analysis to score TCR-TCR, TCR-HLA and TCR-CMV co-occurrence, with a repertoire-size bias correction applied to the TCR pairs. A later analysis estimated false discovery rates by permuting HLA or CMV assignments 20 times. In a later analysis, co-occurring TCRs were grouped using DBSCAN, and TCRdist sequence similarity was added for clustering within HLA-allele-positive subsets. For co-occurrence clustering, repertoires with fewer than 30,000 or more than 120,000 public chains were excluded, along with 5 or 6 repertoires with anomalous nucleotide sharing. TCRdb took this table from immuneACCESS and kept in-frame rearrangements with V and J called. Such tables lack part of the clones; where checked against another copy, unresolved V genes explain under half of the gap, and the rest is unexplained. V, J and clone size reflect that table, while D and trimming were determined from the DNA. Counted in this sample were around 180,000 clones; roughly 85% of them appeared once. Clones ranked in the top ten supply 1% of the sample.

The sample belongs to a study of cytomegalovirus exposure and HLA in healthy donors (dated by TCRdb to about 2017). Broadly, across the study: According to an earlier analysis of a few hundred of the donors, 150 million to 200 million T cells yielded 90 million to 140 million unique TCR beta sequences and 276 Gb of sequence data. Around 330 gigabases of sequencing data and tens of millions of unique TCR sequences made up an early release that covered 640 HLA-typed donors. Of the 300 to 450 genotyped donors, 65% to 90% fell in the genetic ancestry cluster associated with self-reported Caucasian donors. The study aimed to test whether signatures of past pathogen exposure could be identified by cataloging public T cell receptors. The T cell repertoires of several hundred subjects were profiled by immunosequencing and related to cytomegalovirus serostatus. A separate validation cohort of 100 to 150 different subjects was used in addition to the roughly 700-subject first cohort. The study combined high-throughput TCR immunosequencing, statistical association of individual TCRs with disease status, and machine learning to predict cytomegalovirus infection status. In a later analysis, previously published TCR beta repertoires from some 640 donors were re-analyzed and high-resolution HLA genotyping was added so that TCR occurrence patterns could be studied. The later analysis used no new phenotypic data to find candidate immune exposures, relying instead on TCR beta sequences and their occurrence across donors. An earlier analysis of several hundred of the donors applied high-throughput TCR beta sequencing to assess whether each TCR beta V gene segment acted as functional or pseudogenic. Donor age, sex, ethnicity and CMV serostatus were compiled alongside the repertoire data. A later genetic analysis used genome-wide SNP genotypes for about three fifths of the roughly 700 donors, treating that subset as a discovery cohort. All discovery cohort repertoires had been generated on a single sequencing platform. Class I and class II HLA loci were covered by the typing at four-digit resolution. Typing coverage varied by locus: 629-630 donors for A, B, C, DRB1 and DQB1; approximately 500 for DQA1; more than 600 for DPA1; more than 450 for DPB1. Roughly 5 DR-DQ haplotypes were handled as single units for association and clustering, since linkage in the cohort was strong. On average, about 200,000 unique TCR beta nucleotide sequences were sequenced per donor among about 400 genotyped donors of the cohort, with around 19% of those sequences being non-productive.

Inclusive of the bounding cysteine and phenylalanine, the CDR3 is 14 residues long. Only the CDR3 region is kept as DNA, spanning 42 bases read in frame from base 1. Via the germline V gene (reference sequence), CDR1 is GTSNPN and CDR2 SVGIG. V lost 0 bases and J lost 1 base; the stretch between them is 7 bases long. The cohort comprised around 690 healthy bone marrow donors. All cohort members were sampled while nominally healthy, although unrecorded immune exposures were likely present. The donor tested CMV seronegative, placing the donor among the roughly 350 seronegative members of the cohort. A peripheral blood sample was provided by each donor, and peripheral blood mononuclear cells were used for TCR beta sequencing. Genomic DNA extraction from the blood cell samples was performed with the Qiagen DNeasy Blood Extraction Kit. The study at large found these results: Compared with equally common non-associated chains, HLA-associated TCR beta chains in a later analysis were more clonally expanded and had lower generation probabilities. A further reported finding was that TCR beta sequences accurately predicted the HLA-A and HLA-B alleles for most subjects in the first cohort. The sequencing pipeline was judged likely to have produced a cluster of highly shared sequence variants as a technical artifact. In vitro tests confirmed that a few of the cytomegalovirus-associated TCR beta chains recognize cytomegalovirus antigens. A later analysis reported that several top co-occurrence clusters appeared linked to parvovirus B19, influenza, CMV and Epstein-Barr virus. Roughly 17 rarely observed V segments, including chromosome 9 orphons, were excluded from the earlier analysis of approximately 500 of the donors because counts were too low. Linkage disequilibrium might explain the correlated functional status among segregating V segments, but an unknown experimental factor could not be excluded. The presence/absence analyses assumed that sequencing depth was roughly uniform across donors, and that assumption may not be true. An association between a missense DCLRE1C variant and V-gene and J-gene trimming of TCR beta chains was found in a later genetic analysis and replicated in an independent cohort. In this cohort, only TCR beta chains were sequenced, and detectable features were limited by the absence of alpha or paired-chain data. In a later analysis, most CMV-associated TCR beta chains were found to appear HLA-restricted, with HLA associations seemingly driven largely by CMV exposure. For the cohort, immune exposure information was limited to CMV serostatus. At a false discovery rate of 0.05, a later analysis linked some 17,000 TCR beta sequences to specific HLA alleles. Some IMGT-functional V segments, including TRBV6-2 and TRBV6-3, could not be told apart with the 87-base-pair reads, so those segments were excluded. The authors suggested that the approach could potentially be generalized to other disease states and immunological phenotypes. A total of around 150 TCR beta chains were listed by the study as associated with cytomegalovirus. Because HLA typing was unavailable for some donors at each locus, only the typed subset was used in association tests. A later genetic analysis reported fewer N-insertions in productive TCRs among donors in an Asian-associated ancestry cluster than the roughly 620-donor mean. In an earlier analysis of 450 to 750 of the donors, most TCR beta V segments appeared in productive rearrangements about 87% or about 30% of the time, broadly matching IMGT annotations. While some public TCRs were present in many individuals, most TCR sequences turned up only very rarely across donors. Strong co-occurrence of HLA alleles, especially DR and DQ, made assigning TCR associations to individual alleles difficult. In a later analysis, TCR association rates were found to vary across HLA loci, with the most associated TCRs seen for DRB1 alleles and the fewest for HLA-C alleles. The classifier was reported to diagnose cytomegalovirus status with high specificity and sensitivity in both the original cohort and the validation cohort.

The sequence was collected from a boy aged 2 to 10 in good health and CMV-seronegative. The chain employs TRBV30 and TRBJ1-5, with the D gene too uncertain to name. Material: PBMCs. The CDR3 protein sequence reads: CAWSVHLSNQPQHF. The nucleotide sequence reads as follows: TGTGCCTGGAGTGTACATTTGAGCAATCAGCCCCAGCATTTT.